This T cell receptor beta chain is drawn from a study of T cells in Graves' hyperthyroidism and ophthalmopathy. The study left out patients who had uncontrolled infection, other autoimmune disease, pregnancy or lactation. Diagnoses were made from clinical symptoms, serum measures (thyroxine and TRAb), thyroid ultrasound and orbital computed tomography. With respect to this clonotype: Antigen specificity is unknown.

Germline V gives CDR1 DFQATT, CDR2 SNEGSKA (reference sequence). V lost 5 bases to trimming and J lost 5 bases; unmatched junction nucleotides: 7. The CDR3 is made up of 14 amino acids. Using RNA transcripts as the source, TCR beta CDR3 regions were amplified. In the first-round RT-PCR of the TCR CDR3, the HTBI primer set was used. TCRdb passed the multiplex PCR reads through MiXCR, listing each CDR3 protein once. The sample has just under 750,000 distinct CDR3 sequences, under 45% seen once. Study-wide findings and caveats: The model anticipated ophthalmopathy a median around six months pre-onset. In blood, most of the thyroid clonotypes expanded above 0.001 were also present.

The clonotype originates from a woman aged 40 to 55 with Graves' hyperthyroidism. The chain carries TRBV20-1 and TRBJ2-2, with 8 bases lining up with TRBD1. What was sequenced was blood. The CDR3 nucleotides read TGCAGTGCTCAGCAGGGGGCGCATACCGGGGAGCTGTTTTTT. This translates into CSAQQGAHTGELFF.